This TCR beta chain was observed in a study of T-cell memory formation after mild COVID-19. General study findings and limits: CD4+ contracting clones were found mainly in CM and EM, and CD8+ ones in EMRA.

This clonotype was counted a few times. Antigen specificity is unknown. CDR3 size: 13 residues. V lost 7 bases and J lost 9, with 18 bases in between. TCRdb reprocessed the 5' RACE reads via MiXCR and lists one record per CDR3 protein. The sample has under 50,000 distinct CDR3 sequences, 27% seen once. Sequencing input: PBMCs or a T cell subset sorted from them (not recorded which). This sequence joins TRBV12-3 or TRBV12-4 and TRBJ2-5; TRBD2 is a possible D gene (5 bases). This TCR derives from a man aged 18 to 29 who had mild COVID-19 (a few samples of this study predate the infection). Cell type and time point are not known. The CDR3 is CASNSDWLGAQYF. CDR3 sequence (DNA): TGTGCCAGCAATTCGGACTGGCTCGGGGCCCAGTACTTC.